Here is one T cell receptor beta chain with its context. Its antigen is unknown. Unmatched junction bases numbered 3, after V lost 6 bases and J lost 1 base. Germline-derived CDR1 and CDR2 are MNHEY and SMNVEV (reference sequence). The CDR3 totals 13 residues. The PCR contained 60 Vbeta and 13 Jbeta primers. Profiled with immunoSEQ multiplex PCR; TCRdb holds only in-frame clones, not every one. Its table records about 110,000 clones. This sample was included in a study of cytomegalovirus exposure and HLA in healthy donors. Whole-study context: As released early, the data held 70 million to 95 million unique TCRs from HLA-typed donors. Study-level findings and limits: The classifier, whose performance was assessed in both the original and validation cohorts, reportedly diagnosed cytomegalovirus status with high specificity and sensitivity. It was reported that TCR beta sequences correctly inferred the HLA-A and HLA-B alleles for most subjects. Sequence variants that were highly shared formed a cluster that was likely a sequencing artifact.

The V and J genes are TRBV27 and TRBJ2-7, with TRBD1 matching 7 bases. Sequencing used PBMCs. This sequence originates from a young man in good health and CMV-seronegative. CDR3 sequence (DNA): TGTGCCAGCAGCGACAGGGTTTCCTACGAGCAGTACTTC. Amino acids: CASSDRVSYEQYF.